This T cell receptor (beta chain) was recorded in a study of response to subunit inactivated influenza vaccine. Overall study results and limits: With each seasonal influenza vaccination, the authors suggested, few new T cells are recruited.

TCRdb reprocessed the RT-PCR reads via MiXCR and lists one record per CDR3 protein. The data contain about half a million distinct CDR3 sequences, 25% of them seen just once; the ten biggest clones take up under 2.5%. Of note for this clonotype: Its antigen is currently unknown.

The receptor was isolated from a man aged 50 to 60 who received an inactivated influenza vaccine. The specimen was CD4+ T cells sorted from PBMCs, collected 5 to 6 days after vaccination.

The CDR3 protein is CASSTRGGTPDTQYF. The CDR3 coding sequence is TGTGCCAGCAGCACCCGGGGAGGGACCCCAGATACGCAGTATTTT. V is TRBV9 and J is TRBJ2-3; 7 positions agree with TRBD2. Germline V gene lookup returns CDR1 SGDLS and CDR2 YYNGEE. Trimming at V came to 4 bases and at J to 4 bases, leaving 9 bases not matched to a gene. The CDR3 is made up of 15 amino acids. Full variable domain (rest looked up from reference TRBV9 and TRBJ2-3): DSGVTQTPKHLITATGQRVTLRCSPRSGDLSVYWYQQSLDQGLQFLIQYYNGEERAKGNILERFSAQQFPDLHSELNLSSLELGDSALYFCASSTRGGTPDTQYFGPGTRLTVL.